This T cell receptor beta chain was captured by sequencing in a study of blood T cells in healthy people across ages. Study overall: Every two T cells gave about one barcoded beta molecule via template switching.

The second PCR ran roughly 7 to 12 cycles with a sample-barcoded 5' primer and J-beta primers. Every single cDNA molecule received a tag from a template-switch adaptor with 12 random nucleotides. TCRdb ran MiXCR on the 5' RACE reads and lists one entry per CDR3 protein. The sample carries 1.5 million to 2 million distinct CDR3 sequences, under 30% recorded once. This clonotype was counted only a few times. Investigators took about 10 milliliters of peripheral blood from every donor. At least 5 micrograms of total RNA were extracted per sample. V was clipped by 11 bases and J by 6 bases; unmatched bases: 7. The CDR3 extends over 14 amino acids. Germline V gene lookup returns CDR1 MNHEY and CDR2 SVGEGT.

Input material: blood. This TCR derives from a woman aged 30 to 39 in good health. J is TRBJ2-1 and V is TRBV6-2 or TRBV6-3; the match to TRBD2 covers 13 bases. The CDR3 DNA sequence: TGTGCCGCGAGAACTAGCGGGAGGGCCAATGAGCAGTTCTTC. As protein: CAARTSGRANEQFF.